Sequencing of this T cell receptor beta chain was carried out in a study of blood T cells in healthy people across ages. With each sample, at least 5 micrograms of total RNA were extracted. The V gene lost 7 bases and the J gene lost 4 bases, with 8 bases spanning the gap. The CDR3 covers 11 residues. Germline V gene sequence: CDR1 SNHLY, CDR2 FYNNEI. This clonotype has a handful of counts. The authors ran a second PCR of roughly 6 to 11 cycles using a sample-barcoded 5' primer and a J-beta primer mix. In TCRdb, the 5' RACE reads were re-called with MiXCR into one record per CDR3 protein. The data contain hundreds of thousands of distinct CDR3 sequences, roughly 21% of them singletons.

The chain has TRBV2 and TRBJ2-7; D call uncertain. Material for sequencing was blood. The origin of this receptor is a man aged 65-85 years in good health. The CDR3 sequence is CASTPKYEQYF. The CDR3 DNA reads TGTGCCAGCACCCCGAAGTACGAGCAGTACTTC. The variable domain in full, with the rest retrieved from reference TRBV2 and TRBJ2-7, is EPEVTQTPSHQVTQMGQEVILRCVPISNHLYFYWYRQILGQKVEFLVSFYNNEISEKSEIFDDQFSVERPDGSNFTLKIRSTKLEDSAMYFCASTPKYEQYFGPGTRLTVT.